Sequencing of this T cell receptor (beta chain) was carried out in a study of blood T cell repertoires in COVID-19. Profiling relied on immunoSEQ multiplex PCR, and the TCRdb table lists in-frame clones only, not all of them. The table lists some 22,000 clones, around 94% of them singletons. CDR3 length equals 15 residues. V was shortened by 4 bases and J by 8 bases, with 15 bases between the two germline ends. The germline V gene has CDR1 SNHLY and CDR2 FYNNEI. The clonotype comes from a woman aged 50 to 65 with active COVID-19. The chain uses TRBV2 and TRBJ1-6, with TRBD1 as a possible D gene (5 bases). The sequencing sample was made of peripheral blood. The CDR3 spells CASSADSPWHSPLHF. Written as DNA, the CDR3 is TGTGCCAGCAGTGCCGACAGCCCTTGGCATTCACCCCTCCACTTT.